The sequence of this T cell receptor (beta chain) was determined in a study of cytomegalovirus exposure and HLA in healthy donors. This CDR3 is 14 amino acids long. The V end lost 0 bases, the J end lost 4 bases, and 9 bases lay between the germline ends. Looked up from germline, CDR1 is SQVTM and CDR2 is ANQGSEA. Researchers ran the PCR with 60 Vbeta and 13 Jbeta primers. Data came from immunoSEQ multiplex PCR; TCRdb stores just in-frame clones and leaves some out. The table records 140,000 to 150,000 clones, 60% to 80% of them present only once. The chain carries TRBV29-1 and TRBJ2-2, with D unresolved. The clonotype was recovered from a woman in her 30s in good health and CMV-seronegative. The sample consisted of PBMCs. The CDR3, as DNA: TGCAGCGTTGAAGATCGGAGCGCCACCGGGGAGCTGTTTTTT. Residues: CSVEDRSATGELFF.